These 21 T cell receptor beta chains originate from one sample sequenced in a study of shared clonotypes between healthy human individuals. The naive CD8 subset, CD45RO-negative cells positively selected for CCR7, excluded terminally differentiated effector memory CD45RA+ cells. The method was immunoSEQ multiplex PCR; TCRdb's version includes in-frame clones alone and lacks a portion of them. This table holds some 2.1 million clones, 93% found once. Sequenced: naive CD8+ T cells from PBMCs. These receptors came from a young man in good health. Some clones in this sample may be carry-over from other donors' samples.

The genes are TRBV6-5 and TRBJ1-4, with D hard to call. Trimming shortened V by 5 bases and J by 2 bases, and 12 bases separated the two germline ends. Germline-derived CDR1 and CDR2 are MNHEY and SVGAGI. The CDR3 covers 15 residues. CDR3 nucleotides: TGTGCCAGCAGTCTCCTAGGAGGCACTAATGAAAAACTGTTTTTT. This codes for CASSLLGGTNEKLFF.

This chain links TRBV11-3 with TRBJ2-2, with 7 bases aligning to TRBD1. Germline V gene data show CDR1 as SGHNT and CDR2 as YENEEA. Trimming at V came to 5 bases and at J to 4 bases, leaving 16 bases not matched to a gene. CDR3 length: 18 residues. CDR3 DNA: TGTGCCAGCAGCCTTACCCAGGTGACAGGGCGCCCCACCGGGGAGCTGTTTTTT. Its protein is CASSLTQVTGRPTGELFF.

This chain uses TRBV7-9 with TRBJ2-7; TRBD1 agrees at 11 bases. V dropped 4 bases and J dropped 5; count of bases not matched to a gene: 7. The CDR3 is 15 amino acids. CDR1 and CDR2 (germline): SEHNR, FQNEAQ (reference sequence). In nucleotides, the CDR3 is TGTGCCAGCAGCTCCCGGGACAGGGGGTTTCACGAGCAGTACTTC. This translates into CASSSRDRGFHEQYF.

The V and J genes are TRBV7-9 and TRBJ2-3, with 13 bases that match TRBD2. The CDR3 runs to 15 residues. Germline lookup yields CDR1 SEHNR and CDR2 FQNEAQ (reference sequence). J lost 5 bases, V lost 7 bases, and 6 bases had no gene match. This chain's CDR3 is CASNIGTSGVDTQYF. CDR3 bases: TGTGCCAGCAACATAGGGACTAGCGGGGTAGATACGCAGTATTTT.

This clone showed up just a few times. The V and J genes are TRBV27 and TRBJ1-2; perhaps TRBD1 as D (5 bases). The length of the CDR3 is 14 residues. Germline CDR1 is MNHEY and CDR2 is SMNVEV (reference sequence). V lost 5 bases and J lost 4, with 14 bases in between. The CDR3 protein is CASSPPQGRYGYTF. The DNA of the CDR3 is TGTGCCAGCAGTCCGCCCCAGGGACGCTATGGCTACACCTTC.

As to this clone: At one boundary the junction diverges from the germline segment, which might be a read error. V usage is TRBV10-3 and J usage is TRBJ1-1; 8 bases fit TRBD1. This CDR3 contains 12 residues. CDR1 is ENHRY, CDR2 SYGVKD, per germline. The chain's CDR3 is CAISPGGPWGLF. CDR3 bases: TGTGCCATCAGCCCAGGGGGCCCCTGGGGCCTCTTT.

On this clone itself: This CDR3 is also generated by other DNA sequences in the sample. In nucleotides, the CDR3 is TGTGCCAGCAGCGTAGGTTCAGGGAGCTACGAGCAGTACTTC. It is translated as CASSVGSGSYEQYF. V is TRBV9 and J is TRBJ2-7; D may match TRBD1 or TRBD2 (5 bases each). With 0 bases removed from V and 3 bases from J, the gap between germline ends came to 10 bases. Germline V gene sequence: CDR1 SGDLS, CDR2 YYNGEE. The CDR3 loop spans 14 amino acids. Drawing the rest from reference TRBV9 and TRBJ2-7, the complete variable domain is DSGVTQTPKHLITATGQRVTLRCSPRSGDLSVYWYQQSLDQGLQFLIQYYNGEERAKGNILERFSAQQFPDLHSELNLSSLELGDSALYFCASSVGSGSYEQYFGPGTRLTVT.

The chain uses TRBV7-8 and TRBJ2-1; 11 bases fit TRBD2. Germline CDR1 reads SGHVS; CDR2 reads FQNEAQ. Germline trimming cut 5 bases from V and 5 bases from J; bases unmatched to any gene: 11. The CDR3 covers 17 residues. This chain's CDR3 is CASSLRWGSGRDNEQFF. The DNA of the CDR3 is TGTGCCAGCAGCCTACGCTGGGGTAGCGGGAGGGACAATGAGCAGTTCTTC.

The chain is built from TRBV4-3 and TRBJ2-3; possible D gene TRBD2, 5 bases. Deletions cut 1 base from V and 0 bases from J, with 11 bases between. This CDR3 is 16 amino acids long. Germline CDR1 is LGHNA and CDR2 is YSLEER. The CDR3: CASSQASSPSTDTQYF. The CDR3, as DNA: TGCGCCAGCAGCCAAGCTAGCAGCCCTAGCACAGATACGCAGTATTTT.

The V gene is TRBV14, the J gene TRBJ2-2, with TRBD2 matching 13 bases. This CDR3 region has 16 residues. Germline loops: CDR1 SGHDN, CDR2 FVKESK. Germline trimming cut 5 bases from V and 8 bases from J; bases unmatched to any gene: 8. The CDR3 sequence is CASSSPGLAGTGELFF. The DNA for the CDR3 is TGTGCCAGCAGCTCCCCGGGACTAGCGGGAACAGGGGAGCTGTTTTTT.

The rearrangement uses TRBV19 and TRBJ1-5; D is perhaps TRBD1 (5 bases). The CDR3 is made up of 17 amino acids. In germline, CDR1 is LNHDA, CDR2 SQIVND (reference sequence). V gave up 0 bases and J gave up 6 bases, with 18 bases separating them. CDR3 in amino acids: CASSIEGGSGVGQPQHF. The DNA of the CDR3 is TGTGCCAGTAGTATAGAGGGCGGATCGGGGGTTGGTCAGCCCCAGCATTTT.

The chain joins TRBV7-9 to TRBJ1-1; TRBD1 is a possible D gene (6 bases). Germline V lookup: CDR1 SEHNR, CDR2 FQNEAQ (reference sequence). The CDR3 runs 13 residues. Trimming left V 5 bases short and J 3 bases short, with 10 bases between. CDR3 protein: CASSTYRDTEAFF. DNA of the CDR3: TGTGCCAGCAGCACCTACAGGGACACTGAAGCTTTCTTT.

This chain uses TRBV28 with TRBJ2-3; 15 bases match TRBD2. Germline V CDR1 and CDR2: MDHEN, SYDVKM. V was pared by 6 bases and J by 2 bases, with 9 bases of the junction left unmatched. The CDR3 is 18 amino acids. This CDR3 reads CASSHGLAGGGITDTQYF. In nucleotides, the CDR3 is TGTGCCAGCAGCCACGGACTAGCGGGAGGGGGTATCACAGATACGCAGTATTTT.

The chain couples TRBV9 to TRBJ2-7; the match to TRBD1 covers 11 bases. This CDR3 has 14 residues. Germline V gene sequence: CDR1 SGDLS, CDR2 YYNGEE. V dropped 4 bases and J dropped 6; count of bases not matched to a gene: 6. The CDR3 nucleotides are TGTGCCAGCAGCCCCTGGGACAGGGGGAGCGAGCAGTACTTC. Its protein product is CASSPWDRGSEQYF.

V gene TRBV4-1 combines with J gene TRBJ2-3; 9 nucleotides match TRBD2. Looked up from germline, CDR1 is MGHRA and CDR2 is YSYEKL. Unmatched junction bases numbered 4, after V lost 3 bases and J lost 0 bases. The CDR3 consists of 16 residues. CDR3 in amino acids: CASSQRLAASTDTQYF. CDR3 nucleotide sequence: TGCGCCAGCAGCCAGCGACTAGCGGCTAGCACAGATACGCAGTATTTT.

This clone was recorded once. The CDR3 region has the DNA TGTGCCAGCAGTGGCCCCGGGAACACTGAAGCTTTCTTT. Its protein is CASSGPGNTEAFF. The chain carries TRBV6-6 and TRBJ1-1; D not resolved. Per germline, CDR1 MNHNY and CDR2 SVGAGI (reference sequence). Between the trimmed V and J ends, which lost 5 bases and 1 base, there was a span of 8 bases. The CDR3 is 13 residues long.

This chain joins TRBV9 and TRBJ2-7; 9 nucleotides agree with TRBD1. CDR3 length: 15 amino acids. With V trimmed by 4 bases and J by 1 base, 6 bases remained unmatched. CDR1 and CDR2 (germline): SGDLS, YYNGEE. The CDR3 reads CASSSTGGISYEQYF. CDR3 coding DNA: TGTGCCAGCAGCTCGACAGGGGGGATATCCTACGAGCAGTACTTC. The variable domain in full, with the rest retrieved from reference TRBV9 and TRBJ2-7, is DSGVTQTPKHLITATGQRVTLRCSPRSGDLSVYWYQQSLDQGLQFLIQYYNGEERAKGNILERFSAQQFPDLHSELNLSSLELGDSALYFCASSSTGGISYEQYFGPGTRLTVT.

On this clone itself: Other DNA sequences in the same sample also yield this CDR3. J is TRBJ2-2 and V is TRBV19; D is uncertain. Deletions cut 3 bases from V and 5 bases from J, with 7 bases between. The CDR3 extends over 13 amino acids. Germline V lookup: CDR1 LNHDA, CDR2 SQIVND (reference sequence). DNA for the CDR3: TGTGCCAGTAGTATTCCCAGGACCGGGGAGCTGTTTTTT. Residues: CASSIPRTGELFF.

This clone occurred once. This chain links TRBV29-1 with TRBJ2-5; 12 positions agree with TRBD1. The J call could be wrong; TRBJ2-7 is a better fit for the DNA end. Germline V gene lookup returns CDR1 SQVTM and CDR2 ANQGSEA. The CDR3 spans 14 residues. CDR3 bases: TGCAGCGTTATGGGACAGGGGGCCTCCTACGAGCAGTACTTC. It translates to CSVMGQGASYEQYF.

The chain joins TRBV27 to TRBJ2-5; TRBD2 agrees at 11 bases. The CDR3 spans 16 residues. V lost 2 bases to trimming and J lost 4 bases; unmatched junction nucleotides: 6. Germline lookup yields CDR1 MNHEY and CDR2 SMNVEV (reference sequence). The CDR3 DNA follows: TGTGCCAGCAGTTTAGTTTTAGCGGGAGGGCCAGAGACCCAGTACTTC. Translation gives CASSLVLAGGPETQYF.

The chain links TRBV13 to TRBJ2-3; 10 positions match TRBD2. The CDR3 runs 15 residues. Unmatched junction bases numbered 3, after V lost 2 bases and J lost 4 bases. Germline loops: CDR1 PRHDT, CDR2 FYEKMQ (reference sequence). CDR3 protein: CASSLLAGAADTQYF. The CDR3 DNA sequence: TGTGCCAGCAGCTTACTAGCGGGAGCGGCAGATACGCAGTATTTT.